This TCR beta chain was recovered during a study of CD8 T cells in ankylosing spondylitis. Study results and limitations: Several highly homologous variants made up a TCR beta motif, and this motif appeared characteristic of ankylosing spondylitis blood. Reports of some motif variants in reactive arthritis synovial fluid and blood predate this one. CD8+ by phenotype, disease-linked clones were relatively rare in peripheral blood. As reported, disease-linked clones showed significant enrichment in matched ankylosing spondylitis synovial fluid.

This clonotype occurred a few times. Its specificity is not known. As the method for making TCR beta libraries, quantitative 5'-RACE with molecular barcodes was used. TCRdb redid the calling of the 5' RACE reads with MiXCR, one entry per CDR3 protein. The sample has 400,000 to 450,000 distinct CDR3 sequences; approximately 17% are singletons. The CDR3 loop spans 15 amino acids. Trimming pared 1 base from V and 5 bases from J, leaving 15 bases between. Germline V CDR1 and CDR2: KGHSH, LQKENI. Sequenced input: blood, either unsorted or a sorted T cell fraction (not recorded which). This chain connects TRBV18 to TRBJ2-7; D possibly corresponds to TRBD1 (7 bases). The sequence derives from a male donor with ankylosing spondylitis. This CDR3 reads CASSPLGRGDHEQYF. CDR3 nucleotide sequence: TGTGCCAGCTCACCACTAGGCAGGGGGGACCACGAGCAGTACTTC.